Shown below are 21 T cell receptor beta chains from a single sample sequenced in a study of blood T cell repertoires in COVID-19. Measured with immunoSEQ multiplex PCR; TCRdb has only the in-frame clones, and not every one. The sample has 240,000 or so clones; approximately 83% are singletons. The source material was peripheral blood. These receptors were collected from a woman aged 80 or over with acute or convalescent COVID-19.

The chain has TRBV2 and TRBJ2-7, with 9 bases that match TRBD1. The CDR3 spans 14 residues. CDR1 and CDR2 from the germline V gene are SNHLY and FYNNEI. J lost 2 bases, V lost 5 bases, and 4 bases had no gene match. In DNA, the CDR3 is TGTGCCAGCAGTACCGGGACAGGGACCTACGAGCAGTACTTC. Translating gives CASSTGTGTYEQYF.

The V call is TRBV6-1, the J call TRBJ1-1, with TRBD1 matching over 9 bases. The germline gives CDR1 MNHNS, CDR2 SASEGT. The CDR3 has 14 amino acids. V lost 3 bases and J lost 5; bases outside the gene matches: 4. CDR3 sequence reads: CASSETGGLTEAFF. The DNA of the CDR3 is TGTGCCAGCAGTGAGACAGGGGGATTGACTGAAGCTTTCTTT.

CDR3 bases: TGTGCCAGTATGGGGGGGGACAACACCAAAAAGGACTATGGCTACACCTTC. Translating it yields CASMGGDNTKKDYGYTF. The chain joins TRBV19 to TRBJ1-2; D perhaps matches TRBD1 (6 bases). Trimming stripped 7 bases from V and 3 bases from J, with 24 bases between. Germline V gene data show CDR1 as LNHDA and CDR2 as SQIVND (reference sequence). This CDR3 has 17 residues. The full variable domain, completed using reference TRBV19 and TRBJ1-2, is DGGITQSPKYLFRKEGQNVTLSCEQNLNHDAMYWYRQDPGQGLRLIYYSQIVNDFQKGDIAEGYSVSREKKESFPLTVTSAQKNPTAFYLCASMGGDNTKKDYGYTFGSGTRLTVV.

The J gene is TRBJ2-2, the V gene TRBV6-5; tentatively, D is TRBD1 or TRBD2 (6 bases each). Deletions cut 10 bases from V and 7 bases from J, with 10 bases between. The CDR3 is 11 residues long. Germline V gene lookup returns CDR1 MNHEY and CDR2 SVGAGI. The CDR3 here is CAIRGGGELFF. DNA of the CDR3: TGTGCCATCAGGGGAGGCGGGGAGCTGTTTTTT.

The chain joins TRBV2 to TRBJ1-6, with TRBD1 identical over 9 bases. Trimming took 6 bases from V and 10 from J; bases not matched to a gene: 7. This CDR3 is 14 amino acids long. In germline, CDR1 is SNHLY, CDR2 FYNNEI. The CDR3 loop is CASREGQGSSPLHF. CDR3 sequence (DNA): TGTGCCAGCAGGGAGGGACAGGGAAGCTCACCCCTCCACTTT. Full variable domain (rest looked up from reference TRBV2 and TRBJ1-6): EPEVTQTPSHQVTQMGQEVILRCVPISNHLYFYWYRQILGQKVEFLVSFYNNEISEKSEIFDDQFSVERPDGSNFTLKIRSTKLEDSAMYFCASREGQGSSPLHFGNGTRLTVT.

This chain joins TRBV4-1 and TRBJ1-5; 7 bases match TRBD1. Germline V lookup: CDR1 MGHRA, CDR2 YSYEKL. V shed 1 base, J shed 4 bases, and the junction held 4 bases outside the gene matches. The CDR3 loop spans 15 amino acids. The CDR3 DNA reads TGCGCCAGCAGCCAAGGCACAGGGGCTAATCAGCCCCAGCATTTT. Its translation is CASSQGTGANQPQHF.

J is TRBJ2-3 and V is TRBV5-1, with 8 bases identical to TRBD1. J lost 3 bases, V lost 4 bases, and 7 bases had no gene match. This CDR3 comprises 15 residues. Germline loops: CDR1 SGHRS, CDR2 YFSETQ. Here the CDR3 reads CASSPGQGTTDTQYF. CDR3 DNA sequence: TGCGCCAGCAGCCCAGGACAGGGTACGACAGATACGCAGTATTTT.

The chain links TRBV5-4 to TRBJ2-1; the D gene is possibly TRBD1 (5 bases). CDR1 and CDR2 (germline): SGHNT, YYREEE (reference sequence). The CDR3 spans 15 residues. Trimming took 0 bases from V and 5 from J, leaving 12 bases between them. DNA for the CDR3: TGTGCCAGCAGCTTGGAAAGAAGGGGTCACAATGAGCAGTTCTTC. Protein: CASSLERRGHNEQFF.

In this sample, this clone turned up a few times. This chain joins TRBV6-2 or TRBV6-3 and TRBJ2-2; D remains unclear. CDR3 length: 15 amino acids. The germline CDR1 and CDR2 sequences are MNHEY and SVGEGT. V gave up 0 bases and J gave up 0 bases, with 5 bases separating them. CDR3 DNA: TGTGCCAGCAGTTACTCCGGTGCGAACACCGGGGAGCTGTTTTTT. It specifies CASSYSGANTGELFF.

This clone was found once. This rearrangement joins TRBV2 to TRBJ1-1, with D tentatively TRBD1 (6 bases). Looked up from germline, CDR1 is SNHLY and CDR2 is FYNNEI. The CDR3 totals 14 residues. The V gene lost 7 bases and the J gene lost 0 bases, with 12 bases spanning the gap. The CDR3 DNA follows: TGTGCCAGCACAAAACAGGGAATGAACACTGAAGCTTTCTTT. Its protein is CASTKQGMNTEAFF.

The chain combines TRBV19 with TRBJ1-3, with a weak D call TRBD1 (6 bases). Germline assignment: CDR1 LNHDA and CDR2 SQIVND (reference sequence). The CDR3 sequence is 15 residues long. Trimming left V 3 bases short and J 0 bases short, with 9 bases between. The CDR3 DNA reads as TGTGCCAGTAGTATCAGGGGCGACTCTGGAAACACCATATATTTT. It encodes CASSIRGDSGNTIYF.

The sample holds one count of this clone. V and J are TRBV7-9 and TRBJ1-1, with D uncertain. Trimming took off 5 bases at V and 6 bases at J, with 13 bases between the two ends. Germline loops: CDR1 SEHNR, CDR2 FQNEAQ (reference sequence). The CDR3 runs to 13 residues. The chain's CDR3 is CASSHPNGAEAFF. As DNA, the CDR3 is TGTGCCAGCAGCCACCCGAACGGGGCTGAAGCTTTCTTT.

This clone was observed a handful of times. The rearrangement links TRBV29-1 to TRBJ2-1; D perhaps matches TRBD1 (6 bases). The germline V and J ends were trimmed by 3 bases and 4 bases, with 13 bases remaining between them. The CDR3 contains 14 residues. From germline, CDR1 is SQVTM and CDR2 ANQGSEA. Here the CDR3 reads CSVEPGQTYNEQFF. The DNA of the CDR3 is TGCAGCGTTGAGCCGGGACAAACGTACAATGAGCAGTTCTTC.

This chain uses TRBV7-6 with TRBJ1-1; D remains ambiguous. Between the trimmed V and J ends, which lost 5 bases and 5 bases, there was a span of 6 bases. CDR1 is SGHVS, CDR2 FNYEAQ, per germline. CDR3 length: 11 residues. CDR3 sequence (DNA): TGTGCCAGCAGCCTTCTAACTGAAGCTTTCTTT. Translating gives CASSLLTEAFF.

In DNA, the CDR3 is TGTGCCAGCAGTGGAGAAGAGACCCAGTACTTC. It translates to CASSGEETQYF. The chain has TRBV2 and TRBJ2-5, with D hard to call. Deletions cut 4 bases from V and 3 bases from J, with 3 bases between. The CDR3 covers 11 residues. Germline V lookup: CDR1 SNHLY, CDR2 FYNNEI.

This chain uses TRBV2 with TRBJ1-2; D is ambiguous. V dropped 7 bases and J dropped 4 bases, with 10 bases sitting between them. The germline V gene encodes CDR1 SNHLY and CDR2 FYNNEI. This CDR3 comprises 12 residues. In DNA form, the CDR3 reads TGTGCCAGCACCAACGGGATCTATGGCTACACCTTC. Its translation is CASTNGIYGYTF.

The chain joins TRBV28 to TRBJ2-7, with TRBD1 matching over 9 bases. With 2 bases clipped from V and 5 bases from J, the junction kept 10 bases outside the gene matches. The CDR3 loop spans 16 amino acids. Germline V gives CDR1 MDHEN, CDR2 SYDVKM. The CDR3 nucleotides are TGTGCCAGCAGTTTAGTTTTTAGGACAGGGGACCACGAGCAGTACTTC. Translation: CASSLVFRTGDHEQYF. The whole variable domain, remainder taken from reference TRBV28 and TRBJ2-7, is DVKVTQSSRYLVKRTGEKVFLECVQDMDHENMFWYRQDPGLGLRLIYFSYDVKMKEKGDIPEGYSVSREKKERFSLILESASTNQTSMYLCASSLVFRTGDHEQYFGPGTRLTVT.

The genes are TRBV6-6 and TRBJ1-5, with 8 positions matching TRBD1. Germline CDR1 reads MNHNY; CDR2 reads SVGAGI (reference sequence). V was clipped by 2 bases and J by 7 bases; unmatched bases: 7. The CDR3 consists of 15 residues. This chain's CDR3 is CASSYRQGSGQPQHF. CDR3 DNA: TGTGCCAGCAGTTACCGACAGGGGTCGGGGCAGCCCCAGCATTTT.

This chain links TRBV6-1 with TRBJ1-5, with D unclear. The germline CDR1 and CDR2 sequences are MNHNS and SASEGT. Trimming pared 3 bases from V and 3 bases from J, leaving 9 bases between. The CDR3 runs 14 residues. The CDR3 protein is CASSDEVYNQPQHF. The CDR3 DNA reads TGTGCCAGCAGTGATGAGGTGTACAATCAGCCCCAGCATTTT.

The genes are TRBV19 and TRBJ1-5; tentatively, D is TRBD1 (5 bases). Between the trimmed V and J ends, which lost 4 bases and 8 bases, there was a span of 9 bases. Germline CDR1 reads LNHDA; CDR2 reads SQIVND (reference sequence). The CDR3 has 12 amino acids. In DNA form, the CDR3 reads TGTGCCAGTAGTACAGGGTGGGAGCCCCAGCATTTT. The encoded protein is CASSTGWEPQHF.

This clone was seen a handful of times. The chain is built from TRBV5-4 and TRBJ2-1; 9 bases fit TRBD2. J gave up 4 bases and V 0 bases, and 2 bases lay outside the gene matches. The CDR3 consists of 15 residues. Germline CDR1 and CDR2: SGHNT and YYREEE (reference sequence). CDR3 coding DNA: TGTGCCAGCAGCTTGGCGACTAGCGGATACAATGAGCAGTTCTTC. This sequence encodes CASSLATSGYNEQFF.